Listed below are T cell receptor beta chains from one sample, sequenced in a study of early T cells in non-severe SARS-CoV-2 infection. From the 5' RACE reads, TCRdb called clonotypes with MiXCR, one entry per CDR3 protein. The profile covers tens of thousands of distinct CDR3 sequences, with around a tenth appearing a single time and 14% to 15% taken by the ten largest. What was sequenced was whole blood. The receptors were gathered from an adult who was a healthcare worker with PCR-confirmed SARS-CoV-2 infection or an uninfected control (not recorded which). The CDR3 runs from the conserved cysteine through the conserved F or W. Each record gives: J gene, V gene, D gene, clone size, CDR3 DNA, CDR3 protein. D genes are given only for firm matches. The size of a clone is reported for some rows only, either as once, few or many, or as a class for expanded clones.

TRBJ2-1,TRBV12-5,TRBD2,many,TGTGCTAGTGGTGGGGCGGGAGATGAGCAGTTCTTC,CASGGAGDEQFF
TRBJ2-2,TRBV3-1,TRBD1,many,TGTGCCAGCAGCCCGTTGGACAGGGCGGCCGGGGAGCTGTTTTTT,CASSPLDRAAGELFF
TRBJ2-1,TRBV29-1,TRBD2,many,TGCAGCGTGCGGGGGGGAGGACACAATGAGCAGTTCTTC,CSVRGGGHNEQFF
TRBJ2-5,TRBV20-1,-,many,TGCAGTGCTAGAGCGGCAGGGAAAGAGACCCAGTACTTC,CSARAAGKETQYF
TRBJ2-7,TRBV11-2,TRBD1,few,TGTGCCAGCAGCTTAGAAGGACAGGGGTACGCCTACGAGCAGTACTTC,CASSLEGQGYAYEQYF
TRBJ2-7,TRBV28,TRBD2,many,TGTGCCAGCAGTGGGGGTTCGCCGGGGCTAGCGGCTTATTACGAGCAGTACTTC,CASSGGSPGLAAYYEQYF
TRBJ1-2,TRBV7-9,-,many,TGTGCCAGCAGCCACGGTTCCACACAGGGCTACACCTTC,CASSHGSTQGYTF
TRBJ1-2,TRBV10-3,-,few,TGTGCCATCAGCACTCAGGGGCCCTATGGCTACACCTTC,CAISTQGPYGYTF
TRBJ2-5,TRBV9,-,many,TGTGCCAGCAGCGTAGCAGGTAGCGGCCAAGAGACCCAGTACTTC,CASSVAGSGQETQYF
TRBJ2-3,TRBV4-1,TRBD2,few,TGCGCCAGCAGCCAAGAGACCCAACTGGGACTAGCGAACACAGATACGCAGTATTTT,CASSQETQLGLANTDTQYF
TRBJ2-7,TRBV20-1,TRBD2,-,TGCAGTGCTAGAGATCATAGGAAGCGGGAGGGCCAAGGGGTCTACGAGCAGTACTTC,CSARDHRKREGQGVYEQYF
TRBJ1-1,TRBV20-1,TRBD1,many,TGCAGTGCCACGAGACAGGGGTGGACACTAGAGAACACTGAAGCTTTCTTT,CSATRQGWTLENTEAFF
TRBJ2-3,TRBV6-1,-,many,TGTGCCAGCAGTGCCTACGCGGCCTCTAGCACAGATACGCAGTATTTT,CASSAYAASSTDTQYF
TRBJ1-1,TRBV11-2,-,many,TGTGCCAGCAGCTTAGATATAGTGGCAGGGTACACTGAAGCTTTCTTT,CASSLDIVAGYTEAFF
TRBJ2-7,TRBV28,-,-,TGTGCCAGCAGTTTATTCCCCCTACGGACCAACATCGGAATCGAGCAGTACTTC,CASSLFPLRTNIGIEQYF
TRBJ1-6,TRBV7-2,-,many,TGTGCCAGCAGCCTACTACTAGGGGTTGATTCACCCCTCCACTTT,CASSLLLGVDSPLHF
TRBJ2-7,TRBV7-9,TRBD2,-,TGTGCCAGCAGCTTAGGGGCGGGAGTAAACGAGCAGTACTTC,CASSLGAGVNEQYF
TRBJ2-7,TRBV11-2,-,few,TGTGCCAGCAGCTTAGGGCTCCCTGGGTACTACGAGCAGTACTTC,CASSLGLPGYYEQYF
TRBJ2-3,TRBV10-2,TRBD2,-,TGCGCCAGCAGGACTAGCTGGGTGGAGTATTTT,CASRTSWVEYF
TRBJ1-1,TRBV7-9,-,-,TGTGCCAGCAGCCGGGACAACCCTAGGGCTTTCTTT,CASSRDNPRAFF
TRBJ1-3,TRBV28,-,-,TGTGCCAGCAGTTCTTTAACCGGATCCGACGGTCGGGACACCATATATTTT,CASSSLTGSDGRDTIYF
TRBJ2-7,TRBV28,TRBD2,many,TGTGCCAGCAGTTTAACGGGACTAGAGCCGGTTGAGCAGTACTTC,CASSLTGLEPVEQYF
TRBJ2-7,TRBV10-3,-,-,TGTGCCATCAGTGAGTCGAGTAGGGGGCAGTACTTC,CAISESSRGQYF
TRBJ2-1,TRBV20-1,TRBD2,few,TGCAGTGCTATCCGGACTAGCGGGACTTCCGATGAGCAGTTCTTC,CSAIRTSGTSDEQFF
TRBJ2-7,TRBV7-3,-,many,TGTGCCAGCAGTAACGCAGGGGGGTACGAGCAGTACTTC,CASSNAGGYEQYF
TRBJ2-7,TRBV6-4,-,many,TGTGCCATCTCGGGACATAACTCCTACGAGCAGTACTTC,CAISGHNSYEQYF
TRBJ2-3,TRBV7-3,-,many,TGTGCCAGCAGCCGGGGCCCCCGGGGCACAGATACGCAGTATTTT,CASSRGPRGTDTQYF
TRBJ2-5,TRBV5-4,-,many,TGTGCCAGCAGCTTGGGGCTCTCGCCGGGGGAGACCCAGTACTTC,CASSLGLSPGETQYF
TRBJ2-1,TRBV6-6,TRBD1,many,TGTGCCAGCAGCCCAGGGGGAGCGCAGGATGAGCAGTTCTTC,CASSPGGAQDEQFF